These 17 T cell receptor beta chains came from one sample sequenced in a study of response to subunit inactivated influenza vaccine. TCRdb passed the RT-PCR reads through MiXCR, listing each CDR3 protein once. Found here are 430,000 or so distinct CDR3 sequences, around 9.9% of them singletons; the top ten hold approximately 12%. The sequenced sample was PBMCs from blood, obtained roughly 6 weeks after vaccination. These receptor sequences come from a man between 50 and 59 years old who received an inactivated influenza vaccine.

The chain couples TRBV29-1 to TRBJ2-4; D unclear. CDR1 is SQVTM, CDR2 ANQGSEA, per germline. The CDR3 is 14 amino acids. V was trimmed by 3 bases and J by 9 bases, leaving 18 bases between them. The CDR3 region has the DNA TGCAGCGTTGAGCGGCATGTCCCCATAAGCATTCAGTACTTC. This sequence encodes CSVERHVPISIQYF. Complete variable domain (other parts from reference TRBV29-1 and TRBJ2-4): SAVISQKPSRDICQRGTSLTIQCQVDSQVTMMFWYRQQPGQSLTLIATANQGSEATYESGFVIDKFPISRPNLTFSTLTVSNMSPEDSSIYLCSVERHVPISIQYFGAGTRLSVL.

This clonotype has more than one count but fewer than ten. The V and J genes are TRBV5-1 and TRBJ2-7; TRBD2 agrees at 12 bases. This CDR3 has 16 amino acids. The germline V gene encodes CDR1 SGHRS and CDR2 YFSETQ. The V segment lost 2 bases and the J segment 7 bases; nucleotides outside the gene matches: 10. The CDR3 here is CASSLEAGLAGREQYF. The CDR3 bases are TGCGCCAGCAGCTTAGAGGCCGGACTAGCGGGACGGGAGCAGTACTTC.

The table lists this clonotype with a few counts. V usage is TRBV9 and J usage is TRBJ2-7; D gene uncertain. The ends were cut back, 7 bases at V and 0 bases at J, with 14 bases in the middle. Germline V gives CDR1 SGDLS, CDR2 YYNGEE. The CDR3 sequence is 14 residues long. CDR3 nucleotides: TGTGCCAGCGCCCTCGCGGAACACTCCTACGAGCAGTACTTC. Residues: CASALAEHSYEQYF.

This clonotype was recorded at least ten times. This chain links TRBV20-1 with TRBJ2-5, with 8 bases that match TRBD2. This CDR3 region has 13 residues. Germline CDR1 DFQATT, CDR2 SNEGSKA (reference sequence). V lost 6 bases, J lost 1 base, and 4 bases stayed unmatched. The CDR3 sequence: CSATGGPQETQYF. Written as DNA, the CDR3 is TGCAGTGCAACGGGGGGGCCCCAAGAGACCCAGTACTTC.

This chain uses TRBV10-3 with TRBJ1-2; D is undetermined. The V and J ends lost 8 bases and 3 bases respectively, with 16 bases between them. There are 14 residues in the CDR3. Per the germline V gene, CDR1 is ENHRY and CDR2 is SYGVKD. CDR3 nucleotides: TGTGCCATCCGCTCTGAGGTACTAGACTATGGCTACACCTTC. Protein product: CAIRSEVLDYGYTF.

Remarks on this clonotype: One end of the junction fails to match germline, which may point to a read error. This chain uses TRBV28 with TRBJ2-7; D gene uncertain. Per the germline V gene, CDR1 is MDHEN and CDR2 is SYDVKM. This CDR3 is built from 15 residues. The DNA for the CDR3 is TGTGCCAGCAGCCCGACCGGCGTCAACTCCTGCGAGCAGTACTTC. Translating it yields CASSPTGVNSCEQYF.

This clonotype was observed at least ten times. V gene TRBV20-1 combines with J gene TRBJ2-7, with 9 bases matching TRBD1. Germline-derived CDR1 and CDR2 are DFQATT and SNEGSKA (reference sequence). V shed 7 bases and J 0 bases; nucleotides not matched to a gene: 13. This CDR3 comprises 16 residues. The CDR3 here is CSGLIRRDRASYEQYF. DNA for the CDR3: TGCAGTGGCCTGATACGCCGGGACAGGGCCTCCTACGAGCAGTACTTC.

This clonotype occurred a few times. The V and J genes are TRBV20-1 and TRBJ1-3; D unresolved. CDR3 length equals 14 residues. Germline V gene lookup returns CDR1 DFQATT and CDR2 SNEGSKA (reference sequence). Trimming took off 6 bases at V and 0 bases at J, with 12 bases between the two ends. The CDR3 here is CSAQRAVSGNTIYF. In nucleotides, the CDR3 is TGCAGTGCGCAGAGAGCTGTCTCTGGAAACACCATATATTTT.

This clonotype was seen at least ten times. CDR3 nucleotide sequence: TGTGCCAGCAGTTCCGGACTAGCGGGAATCAACATTCAGTACTTC. As protein: CASSSGLAGINIQYF. The rearrangement links TRBV12-3 or TRBV12-4 to TRBJ2-4; 12 bases map to TRBD2. The CDR3 totals 15 residues. The ends lost 4 bases at V and 7 bases at J; junction bases unmatched: 5.

This clonotype was counted only a few times. This sequence joins TRBV12-3 or TRBV12-4 and TRBJ2-7, with D perhaps matching TRBD2 (6 bases). V lost 11 bases and J lost 4, with 18 bases in between. The CDR3 runs 13 residues. CDR3 in amino acids: CASAGIGAYEQYF. The CDR3 DNA reads as TGTGCCTCAGCGGGCATCGGGGCATACGAGCAGTACTTC.

This clonotype has at least ten counts. V gene TRBV15 combines with J gene TRBJ1-1; 9 bases line up with TRBD1. The germline V gene encodes CDR1 LNHNV and CDR2 YYDKDF (reference sequence). The CDR3 runs to 17 residues. After removal of 1 base from V and 3 bases from J, the junction contained 9 bases not matched to a gene. In DNA form, the CDR3 reads TGTGCCACCAGCAGAGTAGGGGGGACAGGGTCGCACACTGAAGCTTTCTTT. Its protein is CATSRVGGTGSHTEAFF.

CDR3 loop: CASSTDLAGVYNEQFF. For the CDR3, the DNA is TGTGCCAGCAGCACTGATCTAGCGGGGGTCTACAATGAGCAGTTCTTC. This rearrangement joins TRBV2 to TRBJ2-1, with TRBD2 identical over 10 bases. Germline CDR1 is SNHLY and CDR2 is FYNNEI. The CDR3 extends over 16 amino acids. V dropped 6 bases and J dropped 3; count of bases not matched to a gene: 8.

The rearrangement joins TRBV18 to TRBJ1-2; D gene ambiguous. Germline V CDR1 and CDR2: KGHSH, LQKENI. Trimming cost V 2 bases and J 4 bases, with 8 bases left between them. The CDR3 covers 13 residues. CDR3 sequence (DNA): TGTGCCAGCTCACCAGGGATTTTCTATGGCTACACCTTC. Encoded protein: CASSPGIFYGYTF.

This clonotype was detected many times. The chain couples TRBV14 to TRBJ2-3; TRBD1 might be the D (6 bases). CDR1 is SGHDN, CDR2 FVKESK, per germline. The CDR3 extends over 14 amino acids. V was trimmed by 3 bases and J by 1 base, leaving 8 bases between them. The CDR3 spells CASSQDRRTDTQYF. The CDR3 nucleotides read TGTGCCAGCAGCCAGGACAGACGCACAGATACGCAGTATTTT.

This chain uses TRBV4-3 with TRBJ2-7, with TRBD1 as a possible D gene (5 bases). Trimming pared 1 base from V and 3 bases from J, leaving 19 bases between. Germline assignment: CDR1 LGHNA and CDR2 YSLEER. The CDR3 spans 17 residues. This chain's CDR3 is CASSQALLRQGLYEQYF. The CDR3, as DNA: TGCGCCAGCAGCCAAGCCCTCTTGAGGCAGGGCCTCTACGAGCAGTACTTC.

The table lists this clonotype with a few counts. The chain combines TRBV5-6 with TRBJ1-1, with D possibly matching TRBD1 (5 bases). The CDR3 covers 16 residues. V dropped 3 bases and J dropped 0 bases, with 15 bases sitting between them. CDR1 and CDR2 (germline): SGHDT, YYEEEE. CDR3 in DNA: TGTGCCAGCAGCTGGGGCTCCGGGACTTTGAACACTGAAGCTTTCTTT. Its protein is CASSWGSGTLNTEAFF.

In this sample, this clonotype turned up many times. The J gene is TRBJ1-1, the V gene TRBV5-5; weak D call: TRBD1 (6 bases). This CDR3 is built from 14 residues. Germline V CDR1 and CDR2: SGHKS, YYEKEE (reference sequence). Trimming cost V 2 bases and J 3 bases, with 11 bases left between them. CDR3 amino acids: CASSFRDTYTEAFF. CDR3 bases: TGTGCCAGCAGCTTCCGGGACACATACACTGAAGCTTTCTTT.